This T cell receptor (beta chain) came from a study of metastatic and nonmetastatic thyroid tumors. The V end lost 1 base, the J end lost 8 bases, and 18 bases lay between the germline ends. This CDR3 has 16 residues. Germline V gene lookup returns CDR1 LNHDA and CDR2 SQIVND (reference sequence). TCRdb re-analyzed the PCR reads through MiXCR. The table lists approximately 30,000 clones, roughly 4% of them singletons. Among the patients, none had received any treatment before thyroid surgery. The V gene is TRBV19, the J gene TRBJ2-1; maybe TRBD1 (6 bases). The TCR comes from a male donor with papillary thyroid cancer or a benign thyroid nodule (not recorded which). Some clones in this sample may be carry-over from other donors' samples. Sequencing was performed on blood. The CDR3 sequence is CASSIGPGPEGDEQFF. CDR3 DNA sequence: TGTGCCAGTAGTATAGGCCCCGGACCCGAGGGGGATGAGCAGTTCTTC.